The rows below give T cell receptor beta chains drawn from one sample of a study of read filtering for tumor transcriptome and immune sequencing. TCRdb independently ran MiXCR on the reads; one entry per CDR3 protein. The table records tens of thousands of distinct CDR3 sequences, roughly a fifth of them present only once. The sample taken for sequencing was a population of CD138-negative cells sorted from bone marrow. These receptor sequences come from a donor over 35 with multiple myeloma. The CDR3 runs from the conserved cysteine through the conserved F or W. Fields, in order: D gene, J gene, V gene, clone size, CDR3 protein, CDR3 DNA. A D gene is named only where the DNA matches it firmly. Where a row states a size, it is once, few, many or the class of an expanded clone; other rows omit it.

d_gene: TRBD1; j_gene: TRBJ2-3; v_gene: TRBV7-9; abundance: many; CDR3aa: CASSLASGTATDTQYF; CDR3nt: TGTGCCAGCAGCTTAGCCTCCGGGACAGCCACAGATACGCAGTATTTT
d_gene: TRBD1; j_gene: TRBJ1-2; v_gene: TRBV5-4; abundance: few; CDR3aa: CASSLGTGGSGYGYTF; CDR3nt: TGTGCCAGCAGTCTCGGAACAGGGGGTTCCGGCTATGGCTACACCTTC
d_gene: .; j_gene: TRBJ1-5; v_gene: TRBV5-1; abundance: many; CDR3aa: CASSLDWGRDQPQHF; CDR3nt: TGCGCCAGCAGCTTGGATTGGGGGAGAGATCAGCCCCAGCATTTT
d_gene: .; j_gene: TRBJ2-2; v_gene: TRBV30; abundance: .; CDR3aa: CAWSVSRAGELFF; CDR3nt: TGTGCCTGGAGTGTATCCCGGGCCGGGGAGCTGTTTTTT
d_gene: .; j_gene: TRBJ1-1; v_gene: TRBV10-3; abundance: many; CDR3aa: CAISESVGDTEAFF; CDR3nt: TGTGCCATCAGTGAGTCGGTGGGTGACACTGAAGCTTTCTTT
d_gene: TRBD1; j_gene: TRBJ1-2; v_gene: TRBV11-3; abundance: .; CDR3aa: CASSIGQDSNYGYTF; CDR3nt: TGTGCCAGCAGCATCGGACAGGATTCTAACTATGGCTACACCTTC
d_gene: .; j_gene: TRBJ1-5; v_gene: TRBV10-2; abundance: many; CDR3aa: CASTQGSQPQHF; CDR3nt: TGCGCCAGCACCCAGGGGAGTCAGCCCCAGCATTTT
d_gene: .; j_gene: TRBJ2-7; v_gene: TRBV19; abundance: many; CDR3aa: CARKGDTNEQYF; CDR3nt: TGTGCCAGGAAGGGGGATACGAACGAGCAGTACTTC
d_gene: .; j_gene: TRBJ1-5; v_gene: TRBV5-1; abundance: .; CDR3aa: CASSLEGEQPQHF; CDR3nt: TGCGCCAGCAGCTTGGAGGGGGAGCAGCCCCAGCATTTT
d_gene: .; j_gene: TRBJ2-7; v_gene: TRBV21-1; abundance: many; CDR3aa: CASSKVARDISGEQYF; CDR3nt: TGTGCCAGCAGCAAAGTTGCCCGGGACATTTCAGGCGAGCAGTACTTC
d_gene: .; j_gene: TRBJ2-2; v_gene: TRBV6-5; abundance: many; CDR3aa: CASSQDRIKNTGELFF; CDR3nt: TGTGCCAGCAGTCAGGACAGAATAAAGAACACCGGGGAGCTGTTTTTT
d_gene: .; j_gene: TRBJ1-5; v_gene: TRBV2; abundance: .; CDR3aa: CASSGAPGDQPQHF; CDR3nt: TGTGCCAGCAGTGGCGCCCCGGGGGATCAGCCCCAGCATTTT
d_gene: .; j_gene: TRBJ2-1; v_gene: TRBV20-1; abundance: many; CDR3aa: CSASGTPGYNEQFF; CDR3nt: TGCAGTGCTTCGGGGACTCCAGGATACAATGAGCAGTTCTTC
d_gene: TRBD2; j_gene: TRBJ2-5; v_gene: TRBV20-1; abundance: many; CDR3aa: CSALPTGGLLAGVGETQYF; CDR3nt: TGCAGTGCTTTACCGACAGGGGGTTTACTAGCGGGGGTGGGGGAGACCCAGTACTTC
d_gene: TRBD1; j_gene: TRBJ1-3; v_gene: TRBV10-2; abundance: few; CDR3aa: CASSEPGQGYGNTIYF; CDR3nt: TGCGCCAGCAGTGAGCCGGGACAGGGGTACGGAAACACCATATATTTT
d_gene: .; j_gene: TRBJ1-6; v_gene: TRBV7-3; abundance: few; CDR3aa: CVSSLRGDSSSPLHF; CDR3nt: TGTGTCAGCAGCTTGAGGGGGGACTCGTCATCACCCCTCCACTTT
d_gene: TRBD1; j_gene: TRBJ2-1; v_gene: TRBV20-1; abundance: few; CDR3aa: CSARGTGAQGAYNEQFF; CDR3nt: TGCAGTGCTAGGGGGACAGGGGCTCAAGGAGCCTACAATGAGCAGTTCTTC
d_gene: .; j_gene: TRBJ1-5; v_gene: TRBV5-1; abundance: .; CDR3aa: CASSLAPGPNQPQHF; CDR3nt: TGCGCCAGCAGCTTGGCCCCAGGTCCAAATCAGCCCCAGCATTTT
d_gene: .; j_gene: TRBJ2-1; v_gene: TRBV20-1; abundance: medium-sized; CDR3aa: CSAPVGGLNNEQFF; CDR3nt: TGCAGTGCCCCAGTCGGGGGGCTTAACAATGAGCAGTTCTTC
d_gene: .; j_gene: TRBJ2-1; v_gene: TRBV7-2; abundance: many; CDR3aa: CASSESGASYNEQFF; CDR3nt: TGTGCCAGCAGCGAAAGCGGAGCCTCCTACAATGAGCAGTTCTTC
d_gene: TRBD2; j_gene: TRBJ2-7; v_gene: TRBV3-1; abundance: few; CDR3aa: CASSQGLAGVYEQYF; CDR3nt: TGTGCCAGCAGCCAAGGCCTAGCGGGAGTATACGAGCAGTACTTC
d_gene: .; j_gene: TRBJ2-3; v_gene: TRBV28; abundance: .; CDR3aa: CASSSSGDTQYF; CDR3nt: TGTGCCAGCAGTTCATCGGGGGATACGCAGTATTTT
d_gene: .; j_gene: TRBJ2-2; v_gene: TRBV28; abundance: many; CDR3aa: CASSRLVLLSGELFF; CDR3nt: TGTGCCAGCAGTCGCTTGGTCCTTTTATCCGGGGAGCTGTTTTTT
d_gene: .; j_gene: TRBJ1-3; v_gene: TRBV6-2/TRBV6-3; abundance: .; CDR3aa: CASSWVRNSGNTIYF; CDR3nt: TGTGCCAGCTCCTGGGTGCGGAACTCTGGAAACACCATATATTTT
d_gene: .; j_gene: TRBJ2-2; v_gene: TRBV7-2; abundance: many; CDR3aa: CASQGRSLNTGELFF; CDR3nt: TGTGCCAGCCAGGGCCGCAGCCTGAACACCGGGGAGCTGTTTTTT
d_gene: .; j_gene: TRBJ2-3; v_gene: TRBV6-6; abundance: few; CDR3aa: CASSVPPTDTQYF; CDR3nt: TGTGCCAGCAGTGTTCCTCCTACGGATACGCAGTATTTT
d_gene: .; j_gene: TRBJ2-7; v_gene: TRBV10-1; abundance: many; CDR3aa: CASSESLVGTYEQYF; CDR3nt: TGCGCCAGCAGTGAGTCGCTAGTGGGGACCTACGAGCAGTACTTC
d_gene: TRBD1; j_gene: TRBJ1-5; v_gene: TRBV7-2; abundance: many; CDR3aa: CASSGGQGGQPQHF; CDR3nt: TGTGCCAGCAGCGGTGGACAGGGAGGACAGCCCCAGCATTTT
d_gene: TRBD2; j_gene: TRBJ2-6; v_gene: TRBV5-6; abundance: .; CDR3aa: CVSSPGGAGAFSGANVLTF; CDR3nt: TGTGTCAGCAGCCCGGGGGGGGCAGGGGCCTTCTCTGGGGCCAACGTCCTGACTTTC
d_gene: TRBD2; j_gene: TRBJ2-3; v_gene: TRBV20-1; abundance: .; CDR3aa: CSARDWSGGNTDTQYF; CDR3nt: TGCAGTGCTAGAGATTGGAGCGGGGGAAATACAGATACGCAGTATTTT
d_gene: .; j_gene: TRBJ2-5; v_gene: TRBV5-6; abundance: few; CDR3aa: CASSLVVGAKTQYF; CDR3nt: TGTGCCAGCAGCTTGGTGGTAGGGGCGAAGACCCAGTACTTC
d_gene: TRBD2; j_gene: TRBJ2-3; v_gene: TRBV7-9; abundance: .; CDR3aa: CASSPHRTSGKARTDTQYF; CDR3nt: TGTGCCAGCAGCCCCCACCGGACTAGCGGGAAGGCCAGAACAGATACGCAGTATTTT